This entry concerns a single TCR beta chain. The clone's antigen remains unknown. An end of the junction does not agree with germline; a read error may underlie this. TCRbeta CDR3 regions were amplified from genomic DNA by means of the immunoSEQ Assay, a bias-controlled multiplex PCR. In the original analysis: Within the assay, amplification of reference gene primers was used to estimate how many nucleated cells each sample contained. To quantify the absolute abundance of each unique TCRbeta CDR3 rearrangement, sequence reads were collapsed and filtered. For each sample, productive Simpson clonality was calculated as the square root of Simpson's diversity index across productive rearrangements. Not all clones reach the TCRdb copy of this immuneACCESS table, which keeps in-frame sequences only. Checked studies attribute under half of the gap to unresolved V genes and leave the rest unexplained. V and J calls and clone size are copied from that table; D and trimming were computed from the DNA. The sample yields 130,000 to 150,000 clones; 80% to 85% were counted once. 7.5% to 9% of the sample lies in the top ten.

Collaborating institutions collected whole blood in K2EDTA tubes following their own protocols. For TCRbeta analysis, collaborators shipped samples in one of three forms: frozen whole blood, isolated PBMCs, or DNA extracted from either of those sample types. This entry belongs to a study of blood T cell repertoires in COVID-19 (dated by TCRdb to between 2020 and 2021). A note on the overall study: Samples covering the acute and convalescent phases of COVID-19 were provided by collaborators in the United States, Italy and Spain. Nearly every sample came with metadata listing a de-identified subject ID, COVID-19 status, age in years and sex. The dataset comprised deeply sampled blood TCRbeta repertoires from subjects exposed to, actively infected with, or recovered from COVID-19. Where HLA class I and class II types were available, the types were taken from metadata supplied by the sample provider, not from assay-based typing. The material from the prospective study consisted of cDNA or gDNA derived from T cells, B-cell-depleted T cells, or PBMCs. Samples came from the ongoing ImmuneRACE study (first 160 participants) plus 1,254 subjects from 6 global collaborators. A freely available public database, intended as a resource for researchers studying the immune response to SARS-CoV-2, is where the repertoires were released.

Results and caveats for the whole study, not just this receptor: Clinical and demographic metadata were provided uncurated, with the amount varying by source and participant.

The CDR3 measures 15 amino acids from cysteine to phenylalanine. Here the CDR3 DNA is all that survives: 45 bases in frame from base 1. CDR1 and CDR2 are read off the germline V gene as SNHLY and FYNNEI. This receptor was taken from a human donor in a cohort sampled during active COVID-19. Sequencing used peripheral blood. The chain couples TRBV2 to TRBJ2-1, with no confident D gene call. The CDR3 reads as follows: CASREVESSYNEQFF. The DNA reads TGTGCCAGCAGGGAAGTAGAAAGCTCCTACAATGAGCAGTTCTTC.